Sequencing of this T cell receptor (beta chain) was carried out in a study of patients and donors after allogeneic stem cell transplantation (dated by TCRdb to about 2020). Library method: RT-PCR. Sequencing instrument: NextSeq 550. The public reads were quality trimmed at Q25 with fastp and then assembled into clones with MiXCR by TCRdb, keeping productive beta chains. One record per CDR3 amino acid sequence lists the most common genes and DNA. In this sample the table shows 410,000 or so distinct CDR3 sequences, 16% of which occur a single time. Less than 9.5% of the sample goes to the ten largest clones. As for this clonotype: It has no known antigen specificity. Base qualities are not recorded, but no much larger clone differs from it by a single base.

The germline V gene encodes CDR1 DFQATT and CDR2 SNEGSKA (reference sequence). The CDR3 numbers 15 residues from cysteine through phenylalanine. Only the CDR3 portion is preserved as DNA: 45 bases, with reading frame beginning at the first base. Trimming at the junction amounts to 1 base on V and 2 bases on J, and the germline ends lie 9 bases apart. Sequenced sample: blood, either unsorted or a sorted T cell fraction (not recorded which). The TCR was taken from a human donor who was either an allogeneic HSCT recipient or a stem cell or donor lymphocyte infusion donor (not recorded which). It is not recorded whose cells these are; they may come from a transplant donor. The rearranged segments are TRBV20-1 and TRBJ1-6; TRBD1 could be the D gene, as 5 bases match. For the CDR3, the sequence is CSARAGTPYNSPLHF. The DNA sequence is given as TGCAGTGCTAGAGCAGGGACCCCCTATAATTCACCCCTCCACTTT.